The clone carrying this T cell receptor beta chain was observed a few times. Antigen unknown. The data belong to a study of T cells in Graves' hyperthyroidism and ophthalmopathy. Study results and limitations: Ophthalmopathy was separated from stable hyperthyroidism by a 13 V-J model.

Trimming removed 4 bases at V and 5 bases at J, with 9 bases between. The CDR3 contains 14 residues. CDR1 SGHTA and CDR2 FQGTGA come from the germline V gene. RNA transcripts yielded amplified TCR beta CDR3 regions. HTBI primers were employed in a first-round RT-PCR of the TCR CDR3. TCRdb re-derived calls from the multiplex PCR reads in MiXCR, one entry per CDR3 protein. Among approximately 620,000 distinct CDR3 sequences listed, about a sixth were seen once. Ophthalmopathy cases scored 3 or more on the Clinical Activity Score and 4 or more on NOSPECS grade, with duration below 3 months. This chain joins TRBV7-3 and TRBJ1-6, with a weak D call TRBD1 (5 bases). What was sequenced was blood. The source is a middle-aged woman with Graves' ophthalmopathy. The CDR3 here is CASSSRGDNSPLHF. CDR3 coding DNA: TGTGCCAGCAGCTCCCGGGGGGATAATTCACCCCTCCACTTT.